The source of this TCR beta chain is a study of shared clonotypes between healthy human individuals. Comment on this clone: The identical CDR3 is also encoded by other nucleotide sequences in the sample.

Positive CCR7 selection of CD45RO-negative cells yielded the naive CD8 cells, and terminally differentiated effector memory CD45RA+ cells were excluded. Per sorted-subset replicate PCR, input was 150 to 250 ng DNA, representing tens of thousands of T cell genomes. TCRdb keeps only in-frame clones here, not all; method: immunoSEQ multiplex PCR. The repertoire has approximately 1.9 million clones, around 93% of them found once; the top ten carry around 1.7%. Trimming cost V 4 bases and J 2 bases, with 6 bases left between them. Looked up from germline, CDR1 is SGHNT and CDR2 is YYREEE (reference sequence). This CDR3 region has 12 residues.

Sequenced sample: naive CD8+ T cells from PBMCs. This chain links TRBV5-4 with TRBJ1-1, with D uncertain. The TCR sequence derives from a man aged 18 to 29 in good health. Some clones in this sample may be carry-over from other donors' samples. CDR3 protein: CASSRLNTEAFF. Written as DNA, the CDR3 is TGTGCCAGCAGCCGATTAAACACTGAAGCTTTCTTT.